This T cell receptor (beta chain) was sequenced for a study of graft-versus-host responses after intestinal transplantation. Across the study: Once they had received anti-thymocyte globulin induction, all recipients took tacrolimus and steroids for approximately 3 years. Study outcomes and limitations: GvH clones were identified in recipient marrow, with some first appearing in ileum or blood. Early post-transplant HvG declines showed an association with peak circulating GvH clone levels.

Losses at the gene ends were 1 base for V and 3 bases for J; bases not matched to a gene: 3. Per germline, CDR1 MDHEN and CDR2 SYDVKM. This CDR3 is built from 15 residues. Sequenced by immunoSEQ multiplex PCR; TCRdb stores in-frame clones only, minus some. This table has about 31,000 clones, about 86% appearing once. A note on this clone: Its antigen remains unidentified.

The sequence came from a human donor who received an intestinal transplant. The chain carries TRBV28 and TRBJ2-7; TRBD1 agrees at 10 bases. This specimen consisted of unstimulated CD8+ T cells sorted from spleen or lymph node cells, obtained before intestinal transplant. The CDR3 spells CASSLSGTGVYEQYF. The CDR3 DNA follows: TGTGCCAGCAGTTTATCCGGGACAGGGGTCTACGAGCAGTACTTC.